This T cell receptor (beta chain) was sequenced for a study of T cells in Graves' hyperthyroidism and ophthalmopathy. RNA transcripts provided the source from which TCR beta CDR3 regions were amplified. With the HTBI primer set, the TCR CDR3 went through a first round of RT-PCR. TCRdb re-derived calls from the multiplex PCR reads in MiXCR, one entry per CDR3 protein. This repertoire shows hundreds of thousands of distinct CDR3 sequences, over 15% found once; its top ten account for approximately 18%. This clonotype was found many times. The CDR3 extends over 12 amino acids. Germline V CDR1 and CDR2: GTSNPN, SVGIG (reference sequence). V was trimmed by 0 bases and J by 8 bases, leaving 7 bases between them. Isolation of PBMCs was performed on around 9.4 ml fresh peripheral blood.

The sequenced sample consisted of blood. This TCR derives from a woman aged 18 to 35 with Graves' hyperthyroidism. V gene TRBV30 combines with J gene TRBJ1-4; no reliable D call. The CDR3 sequence: CAWSVSREKLFF. The CDR3 bases are TGTGCCTGGAGTGTATCGCGCGAAAAACTGTTTTTT.